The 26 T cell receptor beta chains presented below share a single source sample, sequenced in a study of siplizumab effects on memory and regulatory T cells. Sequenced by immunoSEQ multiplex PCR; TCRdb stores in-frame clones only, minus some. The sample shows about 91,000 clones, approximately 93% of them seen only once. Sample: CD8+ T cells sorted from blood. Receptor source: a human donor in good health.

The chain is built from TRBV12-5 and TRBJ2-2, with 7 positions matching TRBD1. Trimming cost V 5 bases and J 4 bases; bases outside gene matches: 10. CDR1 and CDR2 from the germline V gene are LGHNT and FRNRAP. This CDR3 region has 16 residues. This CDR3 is CASGPPGQIITGELFF. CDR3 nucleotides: TGTGCTAGTGGTCCCCCGGGACAGATAATCACCGGGGAGCTGTTTTTT.

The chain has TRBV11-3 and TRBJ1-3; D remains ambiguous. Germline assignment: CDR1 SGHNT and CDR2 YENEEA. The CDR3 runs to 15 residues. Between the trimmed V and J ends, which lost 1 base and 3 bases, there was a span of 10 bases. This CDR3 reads CASSLVGAGGNTIYF. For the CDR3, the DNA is TGTGCCAGCAGCTTAGTTGGCGCAGGTGGAAACACCATATATTTT.

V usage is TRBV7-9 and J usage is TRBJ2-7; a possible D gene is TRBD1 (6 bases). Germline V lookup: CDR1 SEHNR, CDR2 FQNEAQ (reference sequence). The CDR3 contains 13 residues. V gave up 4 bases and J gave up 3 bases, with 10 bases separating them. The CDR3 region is CASSSSTGYEQYF. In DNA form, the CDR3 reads TGTGCCAGCAGCTCCTCGACAGGCTACGAGCAGTACTTC.

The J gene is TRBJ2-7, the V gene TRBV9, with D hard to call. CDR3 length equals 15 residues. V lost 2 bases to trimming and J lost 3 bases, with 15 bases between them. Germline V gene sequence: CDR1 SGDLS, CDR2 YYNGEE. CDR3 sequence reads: CASSVDHGQSYEQYF. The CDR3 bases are TGTGCCAGCAGCGTTGACCACGGTCAGAGCTACGAGCAGTACTTC.

The CDR3 bases are TGTGCCAGCAGTGAAGCGCTTCGGGGGGCTGGGGCCAACGTCCTGACTTTC. Residues: CASSEALRGAGANVLTF. This chain uses TRBV2 with TRBJ2-6, with TRBD2 matching 7 bases. V shed 0 bases and J 2 bases; nucleotides not matched to a gene: 4. CDR3 length: 17 residues. Germline CDR1 is SNHLY and CDR2 is FYNNEI.

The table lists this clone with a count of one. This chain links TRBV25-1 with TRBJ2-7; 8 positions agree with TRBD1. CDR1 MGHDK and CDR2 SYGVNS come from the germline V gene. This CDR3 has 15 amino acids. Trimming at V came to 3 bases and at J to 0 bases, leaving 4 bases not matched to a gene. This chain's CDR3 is CASSDIQGGSYEQYF. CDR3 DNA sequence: TGTGCCAGCAGTGACATACAGGGGGGCTCCTACGAGCAGTACTTC.

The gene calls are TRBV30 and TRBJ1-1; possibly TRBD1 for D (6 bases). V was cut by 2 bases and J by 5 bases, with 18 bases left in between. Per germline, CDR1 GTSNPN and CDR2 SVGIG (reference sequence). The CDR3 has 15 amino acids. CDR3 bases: TGTGCCTGGAGTACCCCGGGGGCGGGGTATACTGAAGCTTTCTTT. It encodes CAWSTPGAGYTEAFF. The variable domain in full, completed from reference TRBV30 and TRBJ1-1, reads SQTIHQWPATLVQPVGSPLSLECTVEGTSNPNLYWYRQAAGRGLQLLFYSVGIGQISSEVPQNLSASRPQDRQFILSSKKLLLSDSGFYLCAWSTPGAGYTEAFFGQGTRLTVV.

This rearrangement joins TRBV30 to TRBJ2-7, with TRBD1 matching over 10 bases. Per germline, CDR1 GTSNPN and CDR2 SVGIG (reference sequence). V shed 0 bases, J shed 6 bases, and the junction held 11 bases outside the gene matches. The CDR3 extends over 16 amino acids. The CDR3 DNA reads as TGTGCCTGGAGTGTAAATTTCGGACAGGGGGAGATCGAGCAGTACTTC. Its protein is CAWSVNFGQGEIEQYF.

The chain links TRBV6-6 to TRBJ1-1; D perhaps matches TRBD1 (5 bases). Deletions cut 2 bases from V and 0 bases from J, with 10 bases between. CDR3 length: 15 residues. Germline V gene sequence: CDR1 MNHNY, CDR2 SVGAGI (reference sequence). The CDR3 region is CASSYGRGVNTEAFF. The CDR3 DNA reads TGTGCCAGCAGTTACGGACGGGGGGTGAACACTGAAGCTTTCTTT.

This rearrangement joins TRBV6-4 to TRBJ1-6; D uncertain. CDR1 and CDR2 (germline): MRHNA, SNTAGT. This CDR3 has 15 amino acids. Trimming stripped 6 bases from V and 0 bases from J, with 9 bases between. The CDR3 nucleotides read TGTGCCAGCAGGGACGTAAGCTCCTATAATTCACCCCTCCACTTT. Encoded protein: CASRDVSSYNSPLHF.

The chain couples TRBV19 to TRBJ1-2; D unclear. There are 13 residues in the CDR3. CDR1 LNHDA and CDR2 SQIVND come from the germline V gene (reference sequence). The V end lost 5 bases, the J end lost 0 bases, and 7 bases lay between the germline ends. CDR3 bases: TGTGCCAGTAGTTATCGGGCTAACTATGGCTACACCTTC. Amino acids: CASSYRANYGYTF.

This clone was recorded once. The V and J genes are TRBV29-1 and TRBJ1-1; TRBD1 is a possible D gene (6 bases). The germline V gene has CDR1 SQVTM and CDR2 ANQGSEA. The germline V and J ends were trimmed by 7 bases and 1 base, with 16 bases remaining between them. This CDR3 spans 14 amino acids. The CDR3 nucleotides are TGCAGCGCCAGGGGCCCGCTGGAGAACACTGAAGCTTTCTTT. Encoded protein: CSARGPLENTEAFF. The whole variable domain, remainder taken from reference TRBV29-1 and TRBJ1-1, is SAVISQKPSRDICQRGTSLTIQCQVDSQVTMMFWYRQQPGQSLTLIATANQGSEATYESGFVIDKFPISRPNLTFSTLTVSNMSPEDSSIYLCSARGPLENTEAFFGQGTRLTVV.

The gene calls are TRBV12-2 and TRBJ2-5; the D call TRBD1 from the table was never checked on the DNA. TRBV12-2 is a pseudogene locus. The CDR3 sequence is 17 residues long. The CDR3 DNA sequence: TGTGCAAGTCGCTTAGGTATCCCCGACAGGGATGAAGAGACCCAGTACTTC. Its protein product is CASRLGIPDRDEETQYF.

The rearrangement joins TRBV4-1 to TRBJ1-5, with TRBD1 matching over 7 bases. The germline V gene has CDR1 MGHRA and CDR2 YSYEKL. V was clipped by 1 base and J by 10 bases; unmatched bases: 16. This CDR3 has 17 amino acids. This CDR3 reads CASSQGVAQGVVYPQHF. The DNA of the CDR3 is TGCGCCAGCAGCCAAGGGGTAGCCCAGGGGGTTGTGTATCCCCAGCATTTT.

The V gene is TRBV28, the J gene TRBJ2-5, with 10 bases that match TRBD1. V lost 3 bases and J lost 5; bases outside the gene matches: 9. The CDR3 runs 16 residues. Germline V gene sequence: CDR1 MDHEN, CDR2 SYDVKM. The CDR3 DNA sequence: TGTGCCAGCAGTTTGGTTGACAGGGGGCTTGGTGAGACCCAGTACTTC. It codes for CASSLVDRGLGETQYF.

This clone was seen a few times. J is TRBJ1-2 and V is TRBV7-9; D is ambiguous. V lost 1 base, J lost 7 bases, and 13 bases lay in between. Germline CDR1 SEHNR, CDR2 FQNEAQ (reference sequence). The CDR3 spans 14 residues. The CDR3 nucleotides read TGTGCCAGCAGCTTAGAAACCGGTCAGATTGGCTACACCTTC. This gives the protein CASSLETGQIGYTF.

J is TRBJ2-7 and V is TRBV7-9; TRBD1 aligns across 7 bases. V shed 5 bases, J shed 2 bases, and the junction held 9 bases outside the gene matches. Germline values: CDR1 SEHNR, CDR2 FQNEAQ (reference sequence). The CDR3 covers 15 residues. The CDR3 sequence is CASSSIRDRTYEQYF. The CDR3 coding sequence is TGTGCCAGCAGCAGCATCCGGGACAGAACCTACGAGCAGTACTTC.

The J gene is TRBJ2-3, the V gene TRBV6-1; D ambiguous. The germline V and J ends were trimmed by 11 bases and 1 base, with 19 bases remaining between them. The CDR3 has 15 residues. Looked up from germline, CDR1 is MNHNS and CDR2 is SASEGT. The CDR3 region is CAHKDASIGTDTQYF. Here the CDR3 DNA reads TGTGCCCACAAGGACGCATCCATTGGCACAGATACGCAGTATTTT.

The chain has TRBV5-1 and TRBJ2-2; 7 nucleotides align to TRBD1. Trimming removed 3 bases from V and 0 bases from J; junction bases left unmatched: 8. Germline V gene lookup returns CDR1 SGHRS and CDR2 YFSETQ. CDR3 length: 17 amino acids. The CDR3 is CASSWTSGTANTGELFF. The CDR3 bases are TGCGCCAGCAGCTGGACCTCCGGGACAGCGAACACCGGGGAGCTGTTTTTT.

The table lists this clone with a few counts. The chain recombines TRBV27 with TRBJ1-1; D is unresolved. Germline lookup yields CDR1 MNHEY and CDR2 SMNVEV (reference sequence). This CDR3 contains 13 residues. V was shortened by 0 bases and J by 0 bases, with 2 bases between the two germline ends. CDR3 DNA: TGTGCCAGCAGTTTATCGATGAACACTGAAGCTTTCTTT. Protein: CASSLSMNTEAFF.

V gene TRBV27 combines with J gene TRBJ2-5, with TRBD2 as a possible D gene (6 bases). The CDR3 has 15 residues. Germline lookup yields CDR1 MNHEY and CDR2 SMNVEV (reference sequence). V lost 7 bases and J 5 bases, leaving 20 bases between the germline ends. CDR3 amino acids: CASMDLGGMIETQYF. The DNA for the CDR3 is TGTGCCAGCATGGACCTCGGCGGGATGATTGAGACCCAGTACTTC.

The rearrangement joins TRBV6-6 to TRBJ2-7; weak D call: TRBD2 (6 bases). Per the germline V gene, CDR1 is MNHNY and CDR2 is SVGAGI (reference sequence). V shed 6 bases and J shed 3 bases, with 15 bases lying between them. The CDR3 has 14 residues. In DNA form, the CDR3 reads TGTGCCAGCAGACCGGGACTGGTAGGCTACGAGCAGTACTTC. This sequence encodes CASRPGLVGYEQYF.

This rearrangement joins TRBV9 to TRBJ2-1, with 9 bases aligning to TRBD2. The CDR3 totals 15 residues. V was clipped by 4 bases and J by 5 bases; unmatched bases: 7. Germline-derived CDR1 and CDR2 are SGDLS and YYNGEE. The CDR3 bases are TGTGCCAGCAGCCCCCGTCGACTAGCGGACAATGAGCAGTTCTTC. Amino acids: CASSPRRLADNEQFF.

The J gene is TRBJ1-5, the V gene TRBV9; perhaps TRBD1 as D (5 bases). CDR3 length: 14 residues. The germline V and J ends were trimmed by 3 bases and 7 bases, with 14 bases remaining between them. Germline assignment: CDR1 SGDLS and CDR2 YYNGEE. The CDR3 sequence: CASSEGEGDQPQHF. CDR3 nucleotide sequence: TGTGCCAGCAGCGAAGGGGAAGGGGACCAGCCCCAGCATTTT.

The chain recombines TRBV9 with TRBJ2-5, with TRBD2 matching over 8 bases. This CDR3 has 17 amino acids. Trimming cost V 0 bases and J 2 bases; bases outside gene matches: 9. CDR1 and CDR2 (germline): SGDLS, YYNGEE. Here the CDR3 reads CASSVAWSSGPQETQYF. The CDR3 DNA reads TGTGCCAGCAGCGTAGCTTGGTCTAGCGGGCCACAAGAGACCCAGTACTTC.

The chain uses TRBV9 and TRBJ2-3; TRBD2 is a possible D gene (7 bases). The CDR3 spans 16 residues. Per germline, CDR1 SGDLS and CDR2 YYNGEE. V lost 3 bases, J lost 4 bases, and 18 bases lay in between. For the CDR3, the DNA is TGTGCCAGCAGCGCTGGGGGCGGGAGCGGGGCAGATACGCAGTATTTT. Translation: CASSAGGGSGADTQYF.